The 21 T cell receptor beta chains below all came from one sample that was sequenced in a study of blood T cells in healthy people across ages. Using a J-beta primer mix together with a sample-barcoded 5' primer, a second PCR was run for roughly 6 to 11 cycles. TCRdb independently ran MiXCR on the 5' RACE reads; one entry per CDR3 protein. In the table there are about 2 million distinct CDR3 sequences, roughly 49% of which are singletons. Sequences were obtained from blood. These receptors all come from a woman aged 40-49 years in good health.

The V and J genes are TRBV9 and TRBJ2-4; 9 bases agree with TRBD2. The assigned J gene may be wrong: the sequence end matches TRBJ2-5 better. CDR1 is SGDLS, CDR2 YYNGEE, per germline. The CDR3 covers 13 residues. This CDR3 is CASSGASGATQYF. The CDR3 DNA reads TGTGCCAGCAGCGGAGCTAGCGGGGCGACCCAGTACTTC.

V is TRBV6-2 or TRBV6-3 and J is TRBJ2-1; D is perhaps TRBD2 (7 bases). The end of the DNA fits TRBJ2-7 better, so the J call may be wrong. The length of the CDR3 is 14 residues. Germline-derived CDR1 and CDR2 are MNHEY and SVGEGT. CDR3 loop: CASTGGRTYNEQYF. CDR3 sequence (DNA): TGTGCCAGCACGGGGGGCCGGACCTACAATGAGCAGTACTTC.

This clonotype was observed a single time. This chain connects TRBV24-1 to TRBJ2-1; D not resolved. Germline V gives CDR1 KGHDR, CDR2 SFDVKD. V lost 5 bases, J lost 3 bases, and 10 bases lay in between. The CDR3 is made up of 14 amino acids. The CDR3 here is CATSGAQSYNEQFF. The CDR3, as DNA: TGTGCCACCAGTGGGGCCCAGAGCTACAATGAGCAGTTCTTC.

V usage is TRBV12-3 or TRBV12-4 and J usage is TRBJ2-3, with 14 bases lining up with TRBD2. The J segment lost 1 base and the V segment lost 5 bases, leaving 8 bases of the junction unmatched. The CDR3 is 18 amino acids. The CDR3 loop is CASSLGLAGGSRTDTQYF. The CDR3 DNA sequence: TGTGCCAGCAGTCTAGGACTAGCGGGGGGCTCCCGCACAGATACGCAGTATTTT.

This rearrangement joins TRBV15 to TRBJ2-1, with D possibly TRBD2 on 6 matching bases. With 5 bases removed from V and 4 bases from J, the gap between germline ends came to 18 bases. Germline assignment: CDR1 LNHNV and CDR2 YYDKDF (reference sequence). CDR3 length: 16 residues. The CDR3 sequence is CATSRTPGLVYNEQFF. The CDR3 nucleotides are TGTGCCACCAGCCGCACACCGGGACTGGTATACAATGAGCAGTTCTTC.

The V gene is TRBV10-2, the J gene TRBJ2-7; D possibly uses TRBD1 or TRBD2 (6 bases each). The ends were cut back, 0 bases at V and 1 base at J, with 10 bases in the middle. The length of the CDR3 is 15 residues. CDR1 is WSHSY and CDR2 is SAAADI in the germline V gene. The CDR3 loop is CASSESPGASYEQYF. The CDR3 DNA follows: TGCGCCAGCAGTGAGTCGCCGGGGGCTTCCTACGAGCAGTACTTC.

The chain links TRBV7-2 to TRBJ1-6; D is undetermined. Germline assignment: CDR1 SGHTA and CDR2 FQGNSA. CDR3 size: 16 residues. The ends were cut back, 4 bases at V and 4 bases at J, with 14 bases in the middle. CDR3 residues: CASSSEARGYNSPLHF. DNA for the CDR3: TGTGCCAGCAGCTCCGAGGCGCGAGGTTATAATTCACCCCTCCACTTT.

At least ten counts were recorded for this clonotype. The CDR3 sequence is CASSLGTGGPYEQYF. CDR3 bases: TGTGCCAGCAGTCTTGGGACAGGGGGACCCTACGAGCAGTACTTC. The V gene is TRBV7-2, the J gene TRBJ2-7; TRBD1 agrees at 11 bases. The CDR3 totals 15 residues. CDR1 and CDR2 from the germline V gene are SGHTA and FQGNSA. V shed 6 bases and J 2 bases; nucleotides not matched to a gene: 6.

V and J are TRBV5-1 and TRBJ2-3, with D hard to call. The CDR3 length is 14 residues. Per germline, CDR1 SGHRS and CDR2 YFSETQ. V shed 1 base and J shed 2 bases, with 8 bases lying between them. The CDR3, as DNA: TGCGCCAGCAGCTTGAACTTATTCACAGATACGCAGTATTTT. Its protein is CASSLNLFTDTQYF.

In this sample, this clonotype turned up a few times. The chain carries TRBV29-1 and TRBJ1-4, with a tentative D call TRBD1 (6 bases). The CDR3 extends over 16 amino acids. The V end lost 5 bases, the J end lost 5 bases, and 21 bases lay between the germline ends. Germline V CDR1 and CDR2: SQVTM, ANQGSEA. The CDR3 DNA follows: TGCAGCGTTATTAATTCCTTGGGGGCGGGGAATGAAAAACTGTTTTTT. Translation gives CSVINSLGAGNEKLFF.

In its sample, this clonotype was seen once. The chain links TRBV20-1 to TRBJ1-5; the D gene is possibly TRBD1 (5 bases). The CDR3 contains 14 residues. V shed 6 bases and J shed 0 bases, with 12 bases lying between them. From germline, CDR1 is DFQATT and CDR2 SNEGSKA (reference sequence). CDR3 region: CSASTADSNQPQHF. CDR3 sequence (DNA): TGCAGTGCGTCGACAGCAGATAGCAATCAGCCCCAGCATTTT.

The V and J genes are TRBV5-5 and TRBJ2-7; D might be TRBD1 (6 bases). The CDR3 sequence is 16 residues long. Germline CDR1 reads SGHKS; CDR2 reads YYEKEE (reference sequence). The ends were cut back, 3 bases at V and 6 bases at J, with 22 bases in the middle. The CDR3 bases are TGTGCCAGCAGCTCGCCTGAGACAGGAATTTATTCCGAGCAGTACTTC. The encoded protein is CASSSPETGIYSEQYF.

This chain connects TRBV6-2 or TRBV6-3 to TRBJ1-2, with D perhaps TRBD1 (5 bases). This CDR3 spans 14 amino acids. Looked up from germline, CDR1 is MNHEY and CDR2 is SVGEGT. V was cut by 5 bases and J by 5 bases, with 15 bases left in between. DNA for the CDR3: TGTGCCAGCAGTACACACGGGACGGAGTATGGCTACACCTTC. Protein product: CASSTHGTEYGYTF.

A few counts support this clonotype. The CDR3 bases are TGCAGTGCTAGGCCGAAGAACAGGGGGCAAGCTAACTATGGCTACACCTTC. This sequence encodes CSARPKNRGQANYGYTF. V and J are TRBV20-1 and TRBJ1-2; TRBD1 agrees at 9 bases. Germline CDR1 and CDR2: DFQATT and SNEGSKA (reference sequence). V dropped 3 bases and J dropped 0; count of bases not matched to a gene: 11. The CDR3 is made up of 17 amino acids.

V gene TRBV28 combines with J gene TRBJ2-7, with D perhaps TRBD1 (7 bases). The V gene lost 0 bases and the J gene lost 3 bases, with 18 bases spanning the gap. Germline values: CDR1 MDHEN, CDR2 SYDVKM. The CDR3 spans 17 residues. The CDR3 sequence: CASSLWRGDSTFYEQYF. CDR3 DNA: TGTGCCAGCAGTTTATGGAGGGGGGACAGCACCTTCTACGAGCAGTACTTC.

V gene TRBV2 combines with J gene TRBJ2-1, with TRBD2 matching over 8 bases. Germline values: CDR1 SNHLY, CDR2 FYNNEI. Trimming cost V 6 bases and J 0 bases; bases outside gene matches: 7. CDR3 length: 16 amino acids. CDR3 DNA: TGTGCCAGCAGCCATCGCGGGGGGCCCTCCTACAATGAGCAGTTCTTC. As protein: CASSHRGGPSYNEQFF. The complete variable domain, with remaining parts taken from reference TRBV2 and TRBJ2-1, reads EPEVTQTPSHQVTQMGQEVILRCVPISNHLYFYWYRQILGQKVEFLVSFYNNEISEKSEIFDDQFSVERPDGSNFTLKIRSTKLEDSAMYFCASSHRGGPSYNEQFFGPGTRLTVL.

This clonotype was observed a single time. J is TRBJ1-5 and V is TRBV6-5; D ambiguous. The ends were cut back, 6 bases at V and 0 bases at J, with 9 bases in the middle. Per germline, CDR1 MNHEY and CDR2 SVGAGI. CDR3 length: 14 amino acids. CDR3 DNA sequence: TGTGCCAGCAGCCAGATTAATAGCAATCAGCCCCAGCATTTT. Protein sequence: CASSQINSNQPQHF.

There are a few counts of this clonotype. The gene calls are TRBV7-6 and TRBJ2-3; D remains unclear. CDR1 is SGHVS, CDR2 FNYEAQ, per germline. The CDR3 has 14 residues. Trimming shortened V by 1 base and J by 4 bases, and 9 bases separated the two germline ends. The CDR3 sequence: CASSLVPPPDTQYF. As DNA, the CDR3 is TGTGCCAGCAGCTTAGTTCCGCCCCCAGATACGCAGTATTTT.

This chain uses TRBV29-1 with TRBJ1-4; tentative D call: TRBD1 (5 bases). V shed 4 bases and J shed 8 bases, with 17 bases lying between them. The CDR3 extends over 14 amino acids. Germline CDR1 and CDR2: SQVTM and ANQGSEA. The CDR3 nucleotides are TGCAGCGTTGGAGCCCTGGGGGGAGGCGAAAAACTGTTTTTT. Translation gives CSVGALGGGEKLFF.

This clonotype was seen a few times. V and J are TRBV4-2 and TRBJ2-3, with D maybe TRBD2 (6 bases). Germline values: CDR1 LGHNA, CDR2 YNFKEQ. The ends were cut back, 4 bases at V and 0 bases at J, with 14 bases in the middle. The CDR3 spans 16 residues. The CDR3 nucleotides are TGTGCCAGCAGCCTAACATCGACTAGTAGCACAGATACGCAGTATTTT. This translates into CASSLTSTSSTDTQYF.

The rearrangement links TRBV5-1 to TRBJ2-5; D might be TRBD1 (7 bases). Trimming shortened V by 5 bases and J by 0 bases, and 17 bases separated the two germline ends. The germline gives CDR1 SGHRS, CDR2 YFSETQ. The CDR3 totals 16 residues. This CDR3 is CASRSRGTAYQETQYF. The CDR3 coding sequence is TGCGCCAGCAGGAGTCGCGGGACAGCGTACCAAGAGACCCAGTACTTC.